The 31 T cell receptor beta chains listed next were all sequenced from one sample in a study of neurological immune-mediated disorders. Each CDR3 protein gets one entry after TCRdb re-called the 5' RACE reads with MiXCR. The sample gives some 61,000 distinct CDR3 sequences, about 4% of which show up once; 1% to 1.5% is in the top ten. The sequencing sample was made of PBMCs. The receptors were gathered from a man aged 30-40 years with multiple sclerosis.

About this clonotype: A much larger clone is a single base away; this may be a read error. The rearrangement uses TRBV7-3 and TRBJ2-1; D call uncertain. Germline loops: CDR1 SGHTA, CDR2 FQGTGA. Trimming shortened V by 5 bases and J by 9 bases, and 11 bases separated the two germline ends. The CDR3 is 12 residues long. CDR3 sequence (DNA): TGTGCCAGCAGCCCCTCGGTCGGTGAGCAGTTCTTC. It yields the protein CASSPSVGEQFF.

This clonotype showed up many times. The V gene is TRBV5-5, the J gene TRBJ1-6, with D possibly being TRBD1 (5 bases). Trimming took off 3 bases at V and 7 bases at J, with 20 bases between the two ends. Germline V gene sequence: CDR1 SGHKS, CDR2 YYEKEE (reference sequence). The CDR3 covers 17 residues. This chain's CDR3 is CASSSGFLGGGNSPLHF. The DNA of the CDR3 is TGTGCCAGCAGCTCCGGATTCCTCGGTGGGGGAAATTCACCCCTCCACTTT.

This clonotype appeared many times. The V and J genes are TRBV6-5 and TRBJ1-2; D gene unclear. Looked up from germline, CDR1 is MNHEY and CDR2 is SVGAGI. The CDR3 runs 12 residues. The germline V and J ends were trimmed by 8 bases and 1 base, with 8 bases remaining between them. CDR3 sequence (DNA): TGTGCCAGCGGTGATCTTAACTATGGCTACACCTTC. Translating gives CASGDLNYGYTF.

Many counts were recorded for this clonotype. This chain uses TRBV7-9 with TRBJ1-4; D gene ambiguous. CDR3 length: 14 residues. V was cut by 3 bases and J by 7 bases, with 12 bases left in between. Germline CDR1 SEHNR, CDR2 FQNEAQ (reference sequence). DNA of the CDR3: TGTGCCAGCAGCTTCGGACGCTTTTCTGAAAAACTGTTTTTT. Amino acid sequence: CASSFGRFSEKLFF.

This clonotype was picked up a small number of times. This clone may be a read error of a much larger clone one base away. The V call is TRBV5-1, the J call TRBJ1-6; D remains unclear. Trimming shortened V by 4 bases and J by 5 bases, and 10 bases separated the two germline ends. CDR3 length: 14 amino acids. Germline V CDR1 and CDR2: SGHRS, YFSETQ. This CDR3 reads CASSARKDNSPLHF. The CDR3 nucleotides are TGCGCCAGCAGCGCTCGAAAGGATAATTCACCCCTCCACTTT.

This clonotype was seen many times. CDR3 sequence: CSVGGTGGHEQYF. The CDR3 DNA reads TGCAGCGTCGGCGGTACAGGGGGGCACGAGCAGTACTTC. The chain links TRBV29-1 to TRBJ2-7, with 8 positions matching TRBD1. Per the germline V gene, CDR1 is SQVTM and CDR2 is ANQGSEA. CDR3 length: 13 amino acids. The J segment lost 5 bases and the V segment lost 6 bases, leaving 9 bases of the junction unmatched.

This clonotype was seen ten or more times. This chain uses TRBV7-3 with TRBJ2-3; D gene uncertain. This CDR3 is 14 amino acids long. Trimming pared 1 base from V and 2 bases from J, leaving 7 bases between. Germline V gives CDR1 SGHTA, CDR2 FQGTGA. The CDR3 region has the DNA TGTGCCAGCAGCTTAAGGGCCCACACAGATACGCAGTATTTT. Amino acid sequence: CASSLRAHTDTQYF.

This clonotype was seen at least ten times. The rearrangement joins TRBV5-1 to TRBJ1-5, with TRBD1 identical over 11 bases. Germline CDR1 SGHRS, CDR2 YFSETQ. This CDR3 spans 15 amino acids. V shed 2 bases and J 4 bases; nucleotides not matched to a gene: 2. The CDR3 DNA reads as TGCGCCAGCAGCTTCGGGACAGGGGGGAATCAGCCCCAGCATTTT. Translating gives CASSFGTGGNQPQHF.

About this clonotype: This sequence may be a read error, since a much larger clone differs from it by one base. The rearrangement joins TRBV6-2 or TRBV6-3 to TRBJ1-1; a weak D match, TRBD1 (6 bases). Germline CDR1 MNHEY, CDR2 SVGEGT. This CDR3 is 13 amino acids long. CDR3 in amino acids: CVSRGGTWTEAFF. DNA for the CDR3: TGTGTCAGCAGGGGCGGGACGTGGACTGAAGCTTTCTTT.

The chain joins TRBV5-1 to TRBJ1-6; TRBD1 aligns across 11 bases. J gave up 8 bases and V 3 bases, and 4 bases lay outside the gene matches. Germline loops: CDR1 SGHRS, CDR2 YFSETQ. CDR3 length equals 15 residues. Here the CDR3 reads CASSSGTGGDSPLHF. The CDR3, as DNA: TGCGCCAGCAGCTCCGGGACAGGGGGAGATTCACCCCTCCACTTT.

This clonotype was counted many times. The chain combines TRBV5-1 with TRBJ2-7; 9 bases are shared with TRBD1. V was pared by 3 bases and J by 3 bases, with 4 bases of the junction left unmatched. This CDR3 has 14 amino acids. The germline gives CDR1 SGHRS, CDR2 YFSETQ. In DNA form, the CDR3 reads TGCGCCAGCAGCTCCGGGACAGGGAACTACGAGCAGTACTTC. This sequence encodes CASSSGTGNYEQYF.

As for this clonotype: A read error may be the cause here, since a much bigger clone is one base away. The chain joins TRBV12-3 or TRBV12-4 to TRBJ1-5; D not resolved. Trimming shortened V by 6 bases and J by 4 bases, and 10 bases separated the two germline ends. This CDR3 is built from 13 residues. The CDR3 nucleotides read TGTGCCAGCAGCCGGAATATGAATCAGCCCCAGCATTTT. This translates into CASSRNMNQPQHF.

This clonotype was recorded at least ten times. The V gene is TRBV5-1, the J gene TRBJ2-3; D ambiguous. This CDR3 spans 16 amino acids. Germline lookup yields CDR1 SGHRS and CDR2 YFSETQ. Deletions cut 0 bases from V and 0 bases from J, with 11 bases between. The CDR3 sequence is CASSLGFFPSTDTQYF. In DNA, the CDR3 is TGCGCCAGCAGCTTGGGCTTCTTCCCTAGCACAGATACGCAGTATTTT.

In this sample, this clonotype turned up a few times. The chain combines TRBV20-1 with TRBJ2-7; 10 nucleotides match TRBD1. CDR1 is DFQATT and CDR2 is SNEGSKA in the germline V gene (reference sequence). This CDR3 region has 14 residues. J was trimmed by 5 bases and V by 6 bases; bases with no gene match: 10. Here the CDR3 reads CSAPSDRGVHEQYF. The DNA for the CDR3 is TGCAGTGCGCCCTCGGACAGGGGGGTCCACGAGCAGTACTTC.

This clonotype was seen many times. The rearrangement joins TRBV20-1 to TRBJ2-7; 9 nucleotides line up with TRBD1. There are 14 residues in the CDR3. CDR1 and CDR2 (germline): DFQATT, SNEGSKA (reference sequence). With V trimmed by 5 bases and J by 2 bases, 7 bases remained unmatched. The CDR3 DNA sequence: TGCAGTGCTCTGACAGGGGGGCATCCCTACGAGCAGTACTTC. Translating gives CSALTGGHPYEQYF.

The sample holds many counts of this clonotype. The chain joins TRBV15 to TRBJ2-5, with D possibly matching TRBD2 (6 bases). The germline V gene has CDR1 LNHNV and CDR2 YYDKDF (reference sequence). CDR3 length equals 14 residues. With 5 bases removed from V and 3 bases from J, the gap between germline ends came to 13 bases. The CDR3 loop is CATSPDGLKETQYF. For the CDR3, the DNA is TGTGCCACCAGCCCGGACGGACTAAAAGAGACCCAGTACTTC.

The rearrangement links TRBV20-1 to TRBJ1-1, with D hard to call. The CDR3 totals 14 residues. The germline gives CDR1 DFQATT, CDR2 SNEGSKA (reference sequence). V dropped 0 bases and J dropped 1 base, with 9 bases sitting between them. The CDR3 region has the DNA TGCAGTGCTAGAGATCTTACTTGGAACACTGAAGCTTTCTTT. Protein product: CSARDLTWNTEAFF.

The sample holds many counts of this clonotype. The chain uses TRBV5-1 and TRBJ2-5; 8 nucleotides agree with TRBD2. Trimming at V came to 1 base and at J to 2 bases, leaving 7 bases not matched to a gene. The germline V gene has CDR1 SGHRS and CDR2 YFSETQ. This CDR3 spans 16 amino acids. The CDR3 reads CASSLSGGGTQETQYF. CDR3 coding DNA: TGCGCCAGCAGCTTGAGTGGCGGGGGGACTCAAGAGACCCAGTACTTC. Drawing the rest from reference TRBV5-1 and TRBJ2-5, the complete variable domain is KAGVTQTPRYLIKTRGQQVTLSCSPISGHRSVSWYQQTPGQGLQFLFEYFSETQRNKGNFPGRFSGRQFSNSRSEMNVSTLELGDSALYLCASSLSGGGTQETQYFGPGTRLLVL.

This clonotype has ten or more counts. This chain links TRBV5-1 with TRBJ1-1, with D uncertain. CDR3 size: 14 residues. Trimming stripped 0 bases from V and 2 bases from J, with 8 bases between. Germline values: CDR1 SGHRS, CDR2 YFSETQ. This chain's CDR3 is CASSLAGPNTEAFF. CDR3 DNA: TGCGCCAGCAGCTTGGCGGGCCCTAACACTGAAGCTTTCTTT.

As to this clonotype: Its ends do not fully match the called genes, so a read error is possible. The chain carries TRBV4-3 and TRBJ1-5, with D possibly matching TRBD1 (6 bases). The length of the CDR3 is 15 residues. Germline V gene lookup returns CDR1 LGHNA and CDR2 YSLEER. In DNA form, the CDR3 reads TGCGCCAGCAGCCAAGTTAGGGGGAGCAATCAGCCCCAGAATTTT. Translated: CASSQVRGSNQPQNF.

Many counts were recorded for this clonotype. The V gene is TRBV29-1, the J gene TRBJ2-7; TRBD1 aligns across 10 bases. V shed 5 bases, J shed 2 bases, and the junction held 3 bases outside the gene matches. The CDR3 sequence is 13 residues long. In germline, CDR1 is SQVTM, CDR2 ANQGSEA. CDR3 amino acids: CSVRDRGPYEQYF. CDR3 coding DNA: TGCAGCGTTCGGGACAGGGGCCCCTACGAGCAGTACTTC.

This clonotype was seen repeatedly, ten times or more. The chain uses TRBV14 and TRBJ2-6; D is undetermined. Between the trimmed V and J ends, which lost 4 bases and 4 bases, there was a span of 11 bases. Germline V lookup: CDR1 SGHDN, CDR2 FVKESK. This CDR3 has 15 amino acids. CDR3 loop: CASSLMLGGANVLTF. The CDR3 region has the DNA TGTGCCAGCAGCCTTATGCTCGGGGGGGCCAACGTCCTGACTTTC.

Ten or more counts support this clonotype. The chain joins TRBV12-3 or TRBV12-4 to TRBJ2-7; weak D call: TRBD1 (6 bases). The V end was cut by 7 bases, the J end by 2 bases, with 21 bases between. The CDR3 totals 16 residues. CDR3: CASTSTRAGATYEQYF. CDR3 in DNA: TGTGCCAGCACCTCCACGAGGGCAGGGGCCACCTACGAGCAGTACTTC.

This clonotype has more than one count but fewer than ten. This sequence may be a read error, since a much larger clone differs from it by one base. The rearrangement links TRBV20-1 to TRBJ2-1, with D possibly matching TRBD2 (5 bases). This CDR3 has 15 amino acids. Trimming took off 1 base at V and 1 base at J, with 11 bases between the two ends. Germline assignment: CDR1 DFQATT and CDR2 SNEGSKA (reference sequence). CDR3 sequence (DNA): TGCAGTGCTAGAGGGACTTCGAGATCCTACAATGAGCAGTTCTTC. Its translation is CSARGTSRSYNEQFF.

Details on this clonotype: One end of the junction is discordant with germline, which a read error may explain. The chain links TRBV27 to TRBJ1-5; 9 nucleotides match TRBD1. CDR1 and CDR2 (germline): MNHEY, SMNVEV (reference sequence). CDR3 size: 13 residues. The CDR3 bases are TGTGCCAGCAGTGGGACAGGGCGACAGCCCCAGAATTTT. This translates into CASSGTGRQPQNF.

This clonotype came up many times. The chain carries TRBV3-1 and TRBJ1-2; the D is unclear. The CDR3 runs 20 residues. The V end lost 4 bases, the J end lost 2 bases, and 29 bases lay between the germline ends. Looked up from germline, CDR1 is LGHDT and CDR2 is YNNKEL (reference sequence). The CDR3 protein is CASSPGLLGRLLHWNYGYTF. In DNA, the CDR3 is TGTGCCAGCAGCCCAGGCCTCCTTGGTAGGCTCCTCCATTGGAACTATGGCTACACCTTC.

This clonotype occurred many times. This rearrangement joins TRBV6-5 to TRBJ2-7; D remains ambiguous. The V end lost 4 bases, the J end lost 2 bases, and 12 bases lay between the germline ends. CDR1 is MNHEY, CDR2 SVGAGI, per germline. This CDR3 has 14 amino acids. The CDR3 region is CASSLAIKTYEQYF. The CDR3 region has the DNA TGTGCCAGCAGTTTGGCCATTAAGACCTACGAGCAGTACTTC.

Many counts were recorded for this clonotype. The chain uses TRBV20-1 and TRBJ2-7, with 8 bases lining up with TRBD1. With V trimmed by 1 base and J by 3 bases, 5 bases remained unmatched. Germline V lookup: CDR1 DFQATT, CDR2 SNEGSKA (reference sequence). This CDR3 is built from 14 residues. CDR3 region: CSARAGTGSYEQYF. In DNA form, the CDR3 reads TGCAGTGCTAGAGCCGGGACAGGCAGCTACGAGCAGTACTTC.

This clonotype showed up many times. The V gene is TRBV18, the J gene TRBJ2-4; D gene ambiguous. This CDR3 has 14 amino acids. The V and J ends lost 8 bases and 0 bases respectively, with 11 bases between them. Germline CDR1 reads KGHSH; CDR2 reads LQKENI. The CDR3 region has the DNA TGTGCCAGCCGTCATAGTCTAGCCAAAAACATTCAGTACTTC. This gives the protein CASRHSLAKNIQYF.

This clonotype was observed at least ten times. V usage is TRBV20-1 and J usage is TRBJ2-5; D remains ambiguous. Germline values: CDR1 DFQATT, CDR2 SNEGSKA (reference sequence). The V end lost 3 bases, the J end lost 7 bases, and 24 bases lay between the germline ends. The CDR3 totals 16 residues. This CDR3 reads CSARIRNGPTDWTQYF. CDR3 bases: TGCAGTGCTAGGATTCGGAACGGACCAACGGATTGGACCCAGTACTTC.

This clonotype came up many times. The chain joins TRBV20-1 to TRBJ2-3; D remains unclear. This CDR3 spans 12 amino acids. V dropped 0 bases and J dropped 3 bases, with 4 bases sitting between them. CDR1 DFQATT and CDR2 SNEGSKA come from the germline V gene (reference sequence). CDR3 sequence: CSARENTDTQYF. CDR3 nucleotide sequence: TGCAGTGCTAGAGAAAATACAGATACGCAGTATTTT.